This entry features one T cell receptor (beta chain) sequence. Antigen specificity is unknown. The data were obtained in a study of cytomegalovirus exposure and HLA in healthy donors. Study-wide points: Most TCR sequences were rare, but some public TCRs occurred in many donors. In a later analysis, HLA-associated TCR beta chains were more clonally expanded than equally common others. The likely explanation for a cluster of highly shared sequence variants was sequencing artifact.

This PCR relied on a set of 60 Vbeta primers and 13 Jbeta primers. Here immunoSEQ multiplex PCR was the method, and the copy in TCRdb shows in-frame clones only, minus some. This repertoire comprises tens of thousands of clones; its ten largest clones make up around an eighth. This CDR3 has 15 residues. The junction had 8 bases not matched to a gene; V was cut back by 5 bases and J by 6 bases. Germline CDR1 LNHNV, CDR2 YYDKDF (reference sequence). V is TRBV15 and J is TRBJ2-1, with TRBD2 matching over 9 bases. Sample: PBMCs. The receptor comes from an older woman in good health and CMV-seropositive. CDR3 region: CATSLSGGLFNEQFF. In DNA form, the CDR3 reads TGTGCCACCAGCCTAAGCGGGGGGTTATTCAATGAGCAGTTCTTC.